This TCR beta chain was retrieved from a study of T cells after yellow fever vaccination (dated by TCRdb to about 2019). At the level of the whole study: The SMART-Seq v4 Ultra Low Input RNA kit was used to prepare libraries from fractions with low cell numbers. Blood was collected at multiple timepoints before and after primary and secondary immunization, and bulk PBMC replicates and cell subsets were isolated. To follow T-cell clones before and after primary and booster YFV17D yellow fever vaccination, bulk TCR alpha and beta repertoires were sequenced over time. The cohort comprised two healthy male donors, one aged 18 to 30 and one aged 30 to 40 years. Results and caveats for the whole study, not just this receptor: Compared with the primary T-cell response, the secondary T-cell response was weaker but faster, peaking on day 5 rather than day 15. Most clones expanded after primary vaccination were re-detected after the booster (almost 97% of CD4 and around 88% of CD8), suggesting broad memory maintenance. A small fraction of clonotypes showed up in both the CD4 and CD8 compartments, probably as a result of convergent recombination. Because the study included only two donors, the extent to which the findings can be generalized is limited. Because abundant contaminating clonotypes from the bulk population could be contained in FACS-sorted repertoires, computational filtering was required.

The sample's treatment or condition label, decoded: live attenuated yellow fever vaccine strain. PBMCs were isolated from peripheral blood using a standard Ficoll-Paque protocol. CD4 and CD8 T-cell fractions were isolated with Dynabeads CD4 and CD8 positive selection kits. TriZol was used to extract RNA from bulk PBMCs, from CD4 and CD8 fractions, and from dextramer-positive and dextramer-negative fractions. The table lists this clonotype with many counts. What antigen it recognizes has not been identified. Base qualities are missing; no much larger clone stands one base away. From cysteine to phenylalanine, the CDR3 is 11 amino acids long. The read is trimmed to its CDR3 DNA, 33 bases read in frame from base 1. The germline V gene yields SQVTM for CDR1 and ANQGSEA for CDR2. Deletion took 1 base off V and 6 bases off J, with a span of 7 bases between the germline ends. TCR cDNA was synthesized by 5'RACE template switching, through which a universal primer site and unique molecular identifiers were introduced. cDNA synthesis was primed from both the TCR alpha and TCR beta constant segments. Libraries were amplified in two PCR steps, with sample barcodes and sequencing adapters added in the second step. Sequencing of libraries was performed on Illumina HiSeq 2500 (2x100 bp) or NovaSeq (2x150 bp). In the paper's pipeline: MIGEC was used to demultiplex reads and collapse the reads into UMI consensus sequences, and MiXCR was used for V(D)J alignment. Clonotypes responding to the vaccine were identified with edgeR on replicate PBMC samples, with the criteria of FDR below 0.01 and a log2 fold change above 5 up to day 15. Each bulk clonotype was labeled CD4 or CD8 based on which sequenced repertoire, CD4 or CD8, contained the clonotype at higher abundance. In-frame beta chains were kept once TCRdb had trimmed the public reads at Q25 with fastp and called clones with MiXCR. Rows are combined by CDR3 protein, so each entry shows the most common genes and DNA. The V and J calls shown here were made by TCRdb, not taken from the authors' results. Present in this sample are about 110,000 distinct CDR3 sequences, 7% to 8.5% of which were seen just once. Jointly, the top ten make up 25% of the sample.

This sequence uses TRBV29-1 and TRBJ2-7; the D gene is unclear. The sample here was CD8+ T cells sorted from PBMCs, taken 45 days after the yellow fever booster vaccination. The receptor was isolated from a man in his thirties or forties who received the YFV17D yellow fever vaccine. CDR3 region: CSVEGWGEQYF. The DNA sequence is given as TGCAGCGTTGAAGGCTGGGGCGAGCAGTACTTC.